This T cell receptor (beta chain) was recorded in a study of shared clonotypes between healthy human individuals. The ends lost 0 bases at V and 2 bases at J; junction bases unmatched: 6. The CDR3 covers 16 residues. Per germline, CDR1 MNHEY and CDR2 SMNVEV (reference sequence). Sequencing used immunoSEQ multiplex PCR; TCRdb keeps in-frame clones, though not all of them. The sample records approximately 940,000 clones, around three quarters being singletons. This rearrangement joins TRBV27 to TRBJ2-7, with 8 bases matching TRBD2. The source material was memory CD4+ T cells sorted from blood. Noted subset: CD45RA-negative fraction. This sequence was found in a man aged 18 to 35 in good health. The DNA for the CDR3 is TGTGCCAGCAGTTTATCTTGGCGGGAGGTAACCTACGAGCAGTACTTC. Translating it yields CASSLSWREVTYEQYF.